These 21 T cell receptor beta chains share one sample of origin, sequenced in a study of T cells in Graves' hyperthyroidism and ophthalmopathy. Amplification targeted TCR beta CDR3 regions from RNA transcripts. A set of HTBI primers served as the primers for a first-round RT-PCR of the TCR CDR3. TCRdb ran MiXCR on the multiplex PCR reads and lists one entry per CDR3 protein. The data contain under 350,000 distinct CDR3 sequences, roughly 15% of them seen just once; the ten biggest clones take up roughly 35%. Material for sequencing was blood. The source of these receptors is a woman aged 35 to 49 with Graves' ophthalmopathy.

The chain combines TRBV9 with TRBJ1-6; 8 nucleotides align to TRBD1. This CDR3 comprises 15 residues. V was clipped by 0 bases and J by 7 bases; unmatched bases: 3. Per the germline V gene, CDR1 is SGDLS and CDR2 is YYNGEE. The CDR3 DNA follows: TGTGCCAGCAGCGTAGGACAGGGGATAAATTCACCCCTCCACTTT. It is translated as CASSVGQGINSPLHF.

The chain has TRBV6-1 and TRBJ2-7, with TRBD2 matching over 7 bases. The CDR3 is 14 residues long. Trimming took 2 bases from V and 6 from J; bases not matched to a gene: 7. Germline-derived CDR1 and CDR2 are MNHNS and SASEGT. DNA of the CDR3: TGTGCCAGCAGTGAAATGGCAGGGAGGGGCGAGCAGTACTTC. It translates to CASSEMAGRGEQYF.

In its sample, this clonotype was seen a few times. CDR3 coding DNA: TGTGCCAGCAGCCCAGGACAGGGGCCGTATCAGCCCCAGCATTTT. Translation gives CASSPGQGPYQPQHF. V gene TRBV5-6 combines with J gene TRBJ1-5; 9 bases fit TRBD1. Per the germline V gene, CDR1 is SGHDT and CDR2 is YYEEEE. J lost 5 bases, V lost 4 bases, and 7 bases had no gene match. This CDR3 has 15 residues.

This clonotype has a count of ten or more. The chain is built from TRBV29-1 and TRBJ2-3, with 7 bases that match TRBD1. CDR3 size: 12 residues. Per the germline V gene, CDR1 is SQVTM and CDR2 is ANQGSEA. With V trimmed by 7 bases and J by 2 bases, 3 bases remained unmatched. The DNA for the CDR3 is TGCAGCGCGGGGACAGTCACAGATACGCAGTATTTT. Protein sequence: CSAGTVTDTQYF.

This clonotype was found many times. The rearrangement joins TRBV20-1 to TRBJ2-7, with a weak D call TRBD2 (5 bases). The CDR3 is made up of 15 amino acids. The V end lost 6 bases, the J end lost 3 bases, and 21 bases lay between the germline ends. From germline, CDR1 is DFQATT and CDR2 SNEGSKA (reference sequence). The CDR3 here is CSATLRRRVGYEQYF. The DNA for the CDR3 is TGCAGTGCAACCCTCAGGCGGCGGGTAGGCTACGAGCAGTACTTC.

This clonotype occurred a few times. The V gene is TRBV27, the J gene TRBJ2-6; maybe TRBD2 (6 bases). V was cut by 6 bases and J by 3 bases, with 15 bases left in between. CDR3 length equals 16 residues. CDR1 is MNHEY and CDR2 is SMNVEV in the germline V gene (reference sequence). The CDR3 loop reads CASRYGGAIGANVLTF. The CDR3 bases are TGTGCCAGCAGATATGGAGGGGCGATTGGGGCCAACGTCCTGACTTTC.

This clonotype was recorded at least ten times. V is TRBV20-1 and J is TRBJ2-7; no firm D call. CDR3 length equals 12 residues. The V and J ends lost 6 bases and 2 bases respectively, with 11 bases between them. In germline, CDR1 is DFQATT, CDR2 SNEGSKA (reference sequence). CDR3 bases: TGCAGTGCCCGGTCTCTAGCCTACGAGCAGTACTTC. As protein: CSARSLAYEQYF.

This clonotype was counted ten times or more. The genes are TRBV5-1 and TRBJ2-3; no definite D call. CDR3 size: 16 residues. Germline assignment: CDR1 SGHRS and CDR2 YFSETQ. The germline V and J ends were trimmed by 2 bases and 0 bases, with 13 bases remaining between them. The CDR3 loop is CASSLGTLGSTDTQYF. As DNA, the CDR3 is TGCGCCAGCAGCTTAGGTACACTCGGAAGCACAGATACGCAGTATTTT.

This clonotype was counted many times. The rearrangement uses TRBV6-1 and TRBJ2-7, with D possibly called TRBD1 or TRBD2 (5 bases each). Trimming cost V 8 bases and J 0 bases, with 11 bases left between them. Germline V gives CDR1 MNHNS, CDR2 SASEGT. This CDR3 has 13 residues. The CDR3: CASGSGTSYEQYF. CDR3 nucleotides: TGTGCCAGCGGTTCCGGGACCTCCTACGAGCAGTACTTC.

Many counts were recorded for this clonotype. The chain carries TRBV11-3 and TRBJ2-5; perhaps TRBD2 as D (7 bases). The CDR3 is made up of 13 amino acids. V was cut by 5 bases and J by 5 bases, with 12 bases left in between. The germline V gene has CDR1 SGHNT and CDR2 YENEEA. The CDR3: CASSPPGGETQYF. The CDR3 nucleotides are TGTGCCAGCAGCCCTCCGGGGGGCGAGACCCAGTACTTC.

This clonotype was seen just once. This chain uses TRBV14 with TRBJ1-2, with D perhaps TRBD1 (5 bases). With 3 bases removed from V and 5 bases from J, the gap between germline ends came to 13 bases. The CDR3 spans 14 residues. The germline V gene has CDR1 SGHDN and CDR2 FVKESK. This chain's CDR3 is CASSQEYRSYGYTF. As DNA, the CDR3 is TGTGCCAGCAGCCAGGAATACAGGTCGTATGGCTACACCTTC.

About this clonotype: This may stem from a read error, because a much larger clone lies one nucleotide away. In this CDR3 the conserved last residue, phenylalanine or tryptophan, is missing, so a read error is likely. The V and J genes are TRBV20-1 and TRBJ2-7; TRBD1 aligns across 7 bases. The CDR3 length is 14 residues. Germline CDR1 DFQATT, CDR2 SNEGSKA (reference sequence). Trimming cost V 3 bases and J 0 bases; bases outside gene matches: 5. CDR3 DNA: TGCAGTGCTAGCCATCGACAGGGCTCCTACGAGCAGTACTCC. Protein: CSASHRQGSYEQYS.

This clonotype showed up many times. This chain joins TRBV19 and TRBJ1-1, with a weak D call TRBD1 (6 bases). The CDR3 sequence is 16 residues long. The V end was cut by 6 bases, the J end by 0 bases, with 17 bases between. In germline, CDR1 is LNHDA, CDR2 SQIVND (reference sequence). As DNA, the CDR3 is TGTGCCAGTAGACTACAGGGAGCAAGAATGAACACTGAAGCTTTCTTT. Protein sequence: CASRLQGARMNTEAFF.

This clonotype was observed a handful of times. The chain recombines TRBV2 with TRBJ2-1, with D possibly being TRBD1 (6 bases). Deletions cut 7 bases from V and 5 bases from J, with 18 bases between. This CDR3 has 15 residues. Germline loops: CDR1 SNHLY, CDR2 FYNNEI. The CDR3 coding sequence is TGTGCCAGCACCTCTCCTAGGGGGAGCCACAATGAGCAGTTCTTC. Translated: CASTSPRGSHNEQFF.

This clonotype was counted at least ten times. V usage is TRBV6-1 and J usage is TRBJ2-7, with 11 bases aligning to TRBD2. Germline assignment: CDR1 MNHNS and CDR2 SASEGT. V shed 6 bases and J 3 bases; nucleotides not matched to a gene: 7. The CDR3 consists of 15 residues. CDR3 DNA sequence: TGTGCCAGCAGGCCGGGACTAGCGGTGGTCTACGAGCAGTACTTC. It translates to CASRPGLAVVYEQYF.

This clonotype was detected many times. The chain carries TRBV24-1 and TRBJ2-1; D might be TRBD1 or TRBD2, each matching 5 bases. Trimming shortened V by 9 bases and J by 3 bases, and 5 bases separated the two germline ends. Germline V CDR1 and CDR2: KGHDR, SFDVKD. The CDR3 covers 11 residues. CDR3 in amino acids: CATGGYNEQFF. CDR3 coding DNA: TGTGCCACCGGGGGCTACAATGAGCAGTTCTTC.

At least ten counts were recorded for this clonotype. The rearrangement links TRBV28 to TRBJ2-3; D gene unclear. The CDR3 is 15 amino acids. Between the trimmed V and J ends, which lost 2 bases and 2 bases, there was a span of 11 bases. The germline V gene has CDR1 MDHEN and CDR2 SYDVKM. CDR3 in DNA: TGTGCCAGCAGTTTACAGGACGGATACACAGATACGCAGTATTTT. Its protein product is CASSLQDGYTDTQYF.

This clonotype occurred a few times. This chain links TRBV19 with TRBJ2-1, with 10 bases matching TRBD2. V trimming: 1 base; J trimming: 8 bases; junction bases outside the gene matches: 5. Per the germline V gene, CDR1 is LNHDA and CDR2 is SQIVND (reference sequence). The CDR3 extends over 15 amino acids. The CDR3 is CASSIGSGGGDEQFF. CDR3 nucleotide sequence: TGTGCCAGTAGTATAGGGAGCGGGGGGGGGGATGAGCAGTTCTTC.

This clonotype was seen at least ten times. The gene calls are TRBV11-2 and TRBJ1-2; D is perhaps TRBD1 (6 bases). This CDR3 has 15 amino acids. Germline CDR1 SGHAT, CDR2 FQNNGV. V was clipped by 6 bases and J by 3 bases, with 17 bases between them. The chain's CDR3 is CASRVPGGRDYGYTF. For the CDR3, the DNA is TGTGCCAGCAGGGTCCCGGGGGGGCGCGACTATGGCTACACCTTC.

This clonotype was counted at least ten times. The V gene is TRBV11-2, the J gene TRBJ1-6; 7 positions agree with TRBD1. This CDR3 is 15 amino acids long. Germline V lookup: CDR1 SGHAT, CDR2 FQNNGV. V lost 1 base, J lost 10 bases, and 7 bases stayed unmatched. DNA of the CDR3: TGTGCCAGCAGCTTAGCGGTGACAGGGCGCTCACCCCTCCACTTT. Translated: CASSLAVTGRSPLHF. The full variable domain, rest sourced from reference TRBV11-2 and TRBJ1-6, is EAGVAQSPRYKIIEKRQSVAFWCNPISGHATLYWYQQILGQGPKLLIQFQNNGVVDDSQLPKDRFSAERLKGVDSTLKIQPAKLEDSAVYLCASSLAVTGRSPLHFGNGTRLTVT.

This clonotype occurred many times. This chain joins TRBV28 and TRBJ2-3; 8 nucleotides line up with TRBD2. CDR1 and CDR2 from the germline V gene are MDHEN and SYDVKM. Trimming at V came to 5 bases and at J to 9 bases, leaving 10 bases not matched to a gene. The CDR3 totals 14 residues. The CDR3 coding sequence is TGTGCCAGCAGTCCCCGGACTAGCTGGATCACGCAGTATTTT. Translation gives CASSPRTSWITQYF.